The next 26 T cell receptor beta chains were all read from a single sample in a study of T cell repertoires in cytomegalovirus infection. TCRdb reprocessed the reads via MiXCR and lists one record per CDR3 protein. The sample lists hundreds of thousands of distinct CDR3 sequences; roughly 16% were seen once. Sequences were obtained from PBMCs. The receptors here all came from a human donor in good health (CMV status not recorded). Some clones in this sample may be carry-over from other donors' samples.

This clonotype has ten or more counts. The chain carries TRBV19 and TRBJ1-5; tentative D call: TRBD1 (6 bases). V gave up 5 bases and J gave up 7 bases, with 12 bases separating them. The CDR3 sequence is 13 residues long. The germline V gene encodes CDR1 LNHDA and CDR2 SQIVND (reference sequence). The CDR3 reads CASSPGGGQPQHF. CDR3 bases: TGTGCCAGTAGTCCCGGGGGCGGACAGCCCCAGCATTTT.

The rearrangement joins TRBV4-2 to TRBJ2-7; 10 positions agree with TRBD1. The CDR3 length is 16 residues. With 1 base clipped from V and 3 bases from J, the junction kept 6 bases outside the gene matches. The V gene's germline CDR1 is LGHNA and CDR2 YNFKEQ. The DNA for the CDR3 is TGTGCCAGCAGCCAAGTCTCCGGGACAGGGGTCTACGAGCAGTACTTC. Translating it yields CASSQVSGTGVYEQYF.

V is TRBV28 and J is TRBJ1-1, with TRBD1 matching 10 bases. The germline V gene has CDR1 MDHEN and CDR2 SYDVKM. The CDR3 is 14 residues long. The J segment lost 7 bases and the V segment lost 4 bases, leaving 6 bases of the junction unmatched. The CDR3 region has the DNA TGTGCCAGCAGTTCAGGGACAGGGGCGAGTGAAGCTTTCTTT. Translating it yields CASSSGTGASEAFF.

The chain couples TRBV28 to TRBJ1-2; 10 bases line up with TRBD1. This CDR3 contains 16 residues. The junction had 9 bases not matched to a gene; V was cut back by 4 bases and J by 4 bases. Germline V lookup: CDR1 MDHEN, CDR2 SYDVKM. For the CDR3, the DNA is TGTGCCAGCAGTTCTCCCCCGGGACAGGGGAGCTATGGCTACACCTTC. The encoded protein is CASSSPPGQGSYGYTF.

This clonotype appeared once. The chain is built from TRBV27 and TRBJ2-3, with D possibly called TRBD1 or TRBD2 (5 bases each). Trimming stripped 3 bases from V and 0 bases from J, with 13 bases between. This CDR3 region has 16 residues. CDR1 MNHEY and CDR2 SMNVEV come from the germline V gene (reference sequence). CDR3 bases: TGTGCCAGCAGTTTTGGGGGTCAATTGAGCACAGATACGCAGTATTTT. It codes for CASSFGGQLSTDTQYF.

This clonotype occurred many times. V and J are TRBV7-6 and TRBJ1-6; TRBD1 matches 8 bases. CDR1 is SGHVS and CDR2 is FNYEAQ in the germline V gene. J was trimmed by 7 bases and V by 4 bases; bases with no gene match: 6. The length of the CDR3 is 15 residues. CDR3 amino acids: CASSYTGGENSPLHF. The CDR3 nucleotides are TGTGCCAGCAGCTATACAGGGGGGGAAAATTCACCCCTCCACTTT.

This rearrangement joins TRBV24-1 to TRBJ2-5; 7 nucleotides align to TRBD2. Germline V lookup: CDR1 KGHDR, CDR2 SFDVKD. The CDR3 extends over 17 amino acids. The J segment lost 4 bases and the V segment lost 3 bases, leaving 13 bases of the junction unmatched. The CDR3 region is CATSDGKSTWGGETQYF. For the CDR3, the DNA is TGTGCCACCAGTGATGGAAAATCGACTTGGGGGGGAGAGACCCAGTACTTC.

The sample holds many counts of this clonotype. The chain carries TRBV28 and TRBJ1-1, with D uncertain. The V end was cut by 3 bases, the J end by 6 bases, with 17 bases between. Germline CDR1 reads MDHEN; CDR2 reads SYDVKM. The CDR3 sequence is 15 residues long. The CDR3 sequence: CASSFIFSTRAEAFF. The CDR3 bases are TGTGCCAGCAGTTTTATATTCAGTACGAGGGCTGAAGCTTTCTTT. The variable domain in full, with the rest retrieved from reference TRBV28 and TRBJ1-1, is DVKVTQSSRYLVKRTGEKVFLECVQDMDHENMFWYRQDPGLGLRLIYFSYDVKMKEKGDIPEGYSVSREKKERFSLILESASTNQTSMYLCASSFIFSTRAEAFFGQGTRLTVV.

This clonotype was counted at least ten times. V and J are TRBV4-1 and TRBJ1-3; 12 bases fit TRBD1. The V gene end was trimmed by 3 bases and the J gene end by 4 bases; junction bases not matched to a gene: 7. Germline loops: CDR1 MGHRA, CDR2 YSYEKL. The CDR3 has 17 amino acids. The CDR3 DNA sequence: TGCGCCAGCAGCCATGAGGGACAGGGGGCGTCCGGAAACACCATATATTTT. Translation gives CASSHEGQGASGNTIYF.

V is TRBV3-1 and J is TRBJ1-2; 9 bases line up with TRBD1. V shed 1 base, J shed 6 bases, and the junction held 9 bases outside the gene matches. Germline V gives CDR1 LGHDT, CDR2 YNNKEL (reference sequence). The CDR3 spans 16 residues. The CDR3 loop is CASSQGTGTGINGYTF. DNA for the CDR3: TGTGCCAGCAGCCAAGGAACCGGGACAGGGATAAATGGCTACACCTTC. The full variable domain, with the rest looked up from reference TRBV3-1 and TRBJ1-2, is DTAVSQTPKYLVTQMGNDKSIKCEQNLGHDTMYWYKQDSKKFLKIMFSYNNKELIINETVPNRFSPKSPDKAHLNLHINSLELGDSAVYFCASSQGTGTGINGYTFGSGTRLTVV.

The chain combines TRBV11-1 with TRBJ2-7; possibly TRBD2 for D (7 bases). Germline lookup yields CDR1 SGHAT and CDR2 FQDESV (reference sequence). V shed 5 bases and J shed 7 bases, with 18 bases lying between them. The CDR3 runs 14 residues. CDR3 DNA sequence: TGTGCCAGCAGCCCGATTTCGGGGGGCAGGGAGCAGTACTTC. It translates to CASSPISGGREQYF. Filled out from reference TRBV11-1 and TRBJ2-7, the complete variable domain reads EAEVAQSPRYKITEKSQAVAFWCDPISGHATLYWYRQILGQGPELLVQFQDESVVDDSQLPKDRFSAERLKGVDSTLKIQPAELGDSAMYLCASSPISGGREQYFGPGTRLTVT.

The chain employs TRBV5-1 and TRBJ2-5, with TRBD2 identical over 7 bases. CDR1 is SGHRS and CDR2 is YFSETQ in the germline V gene. Trimming took 4 bases from V and 2 from J; bases not matched to a gene: 11. This CDR3 is built from 16 residues. CDR3 sequence reads: CASSPDYAGVQETQYF. CDR3 nucleotide sequence: TGCGCCAGCAGCCCCGACTACGCGGGGGTTCAAGAGACCCAGTACTTC.

This clonotype came up a few times. The J gene is TRBJ2-1, the V gene TRBV19, with 7 bases that match TRBD2. The length of the CDR3 is 15 residues. Germline V gene sequence: CDR1 LNHDA, CDR2 SQIVND (reference sequence). V lost 6 bases to trimming and J lost 0 bases; unmatched junction nucleotides: 5. The CDR3 region is CASRDRGDSYNEQFF. CDR3 nucleotides: TGTGCCAGTAGGGACCGGGGGGACTCCTACAATGAGCAGTTCTTC.

This clonotype was observed a few times. The chain links TRBV27 to TRBJ2-7; D tentatively fits TRBD1 or TRBD2 (6 bases each). V was cut by 3 bases and J by 7 bases, with 19 bases left in between. This CDR3 spans 15 amino acids. Germline assignment: CDR1 MNHEY and CDR2 SMNVEV (reference sequence). In DNA form, the CDR3 reads TGTGCCAGCAGTTTTTCGATCACGGGGGCGGGAGAGCAGTACTTC. It codes for CASSFSITGAGEQYF.

This clonotype was recorded at least ten times. The chain links TRBV6-2 or TRBV6-3 to TRBJ2-3; the D is unclear. The CDR3 covers 12 residues. Germline loops: CDR1 MNHEY, CDR2 SVGEGT. V shed 6 bases and J shed 0 bases, with 4 bases lying between them. The CDR3, as DNA: TGTGCCAGCAGCCAAAGCACAGATACGCAGTATTTT. Residues: CASSQSTDTQYF.

Regarding this clonotype: An end of the junction does not agree with germline; a read error may underlie this. The rearrangement links TRBV3-1 to TRBJ2-5; TRBD1 aligns across 8 bases. Per the germline V gene, CDR1 is LGHDT and CDR2 is YNNKEL (reference sequence). The CDR3 loop spans 16 amino acids. CDR3 amino acids: CAGSQDRTGGGETQYF. In DNA, the CDR3 is TGTGCCGGCAGCCAAGATCGAACAGGGGGTGGGGAGACCCAGTACTTC.

CDR3 loop: CSVIRWASGGPSKETQYF. The DNA of the CDR3 is TGCAGCGTTATCCGGTGGGCTAGCGGGGGGCCTTCTAAAGAGACCCAGTACTTC. J is TRBJ2-5 and V is TRBV29-1, with 11 bases fitting TRBD2. CDR1 and CDR2 (germline): SQVTM, ANQGSEA. The CDR3 spans 18 residues. After removal of 5 bases from V and 3 bases from J, the junction contained 17 bases not matched to a gene.

The CDR3 here is CASSLEGKTEAFF. In DNA, the CDR3 is TGTGCCAGCAGCTTAGAGGGGAAAACTGAAGCTTTCTTT. V gene TRBV7-9 combines with J gene TRBJ1-1, with D possibly matching TRBD1 (5 bases). Germline V gene sequence: CDR1 SEHNR, CDR2 FQNEAQ (reference sequence). With 1 base removed from V and 5 bases from J, the gap between germline ends came to 8 bases. The CDR3 extends over 13 amino acids.

The chain carries TRBV5-1 and TRBJ2-3; 8 nucleotides match TRBD1. Germline trimming cut 4 bases from V and 4 bases from J; bases unmatched to any gene: 8. The CDR3 length is 15 residues. From germline, CDR1 is SGHRS and CDR2 YFSETQ. The CDR3 here is CASSEGQGPADTQYF. CDR3 bases: TGCGCCAGCAGCGAAGGACAGGGCCCTGCAGATACGCAGTATTTT.

This chain uses TRBV28 with TRBJ2-7; 8 bases agree with TRBD1. From germline, CDR1 is MDHEN and CDR2 SYDVKM. V gave up 3 bases and J gave up 0 bases; unmatched junction bases: 13. The CDR3 totals 18 residues. The CDR3: CASSLETGAPRSSYEQYF. The CDR3 nucleotides are TGTGCCAGCAGTTTGGAGACAGGGGCGCCGAGGAGCTCCTACGAGCAGTACTTC.

This clonotype was counted between two and nine times. The chain uses TRBV20-1 and TRBJ2-1; 8 bases are a match to TRBD1. The CDR3 has 15 amino acids. V lost 4 bases to trimming and J lost 5 bases; unmatched junction nucleotides: 10. Looked up from germline, CDR1 is DFQATT and CDR2 is SNEGSKA (reference sequence). CDR3 protein: CSANPLGTGDNEQFF. As DNA, the CDR3 is TGCAGTGCTAACCCCCTGGGGACAGGAGACAATGAGCAGTTCTTC.

This clonotype appeared a few times. The CDR3 DNA reads TGTGCCAGTAGTATGATCGGACCGGACTACGAGCAGTACTTC. Encoded protein: CASSMIGPDYEQYF. The chain has TRBV19 and TRBJ2-7; no reliable D call. Trimming took 3 bases from V and 3 from J, leaving 12 bases between them. Germline V lookup: CDR1 LNHDA, CDR2 SQIVND (reference sequence). The CDR3 has 14 residues.

At least ten counts were recorded for this clonotype. The V and J genes are TRBV2 and TRBJ1-2; the match to TRBD1 covers 7 bases. The CDR3 extends over 14 amino acids. CDR1 SNHLY and CDR2 FYNNEI come from the germline V gene. J gave up 5 bases and V 3 bases, and 6 bases lay outside the gene matches. CDR3 region: CASSEARGNYGYTF. The CDR3 DNA reads as TGTGCCAGCAGTGAGGCCAGGGGGAATTATGGCTACACCTTC. The entire variable domain, with the rest obtained from reference TRBV2 and TRBJ1-2, is as follows: EPEVTQTPSHQVTQMGQEVILRCVPISNHLYFYWYRQILGQKVEFLVSFYNNEISEKSEIFDDQFSVERPDGSNFTLKIRSTKLEDSAMYFCASSEARGNYGYTFGSGTRLTVV.

This clonotype was counted many times. V usage is TRBV7-2 and J usage is TRBJ1-1, with a weak D call TRBD1 (6 bases). Trimming cost V 4 bases and J 0 bases, with 12 bases left between them. Germline V lookup: CDR1 SGHTA, CDR2 FQGNSA. This CDR3 region has 15 residues. DNA for the CDR3: TGTGCCAGCAGCTGGGTGGGGGCGATGAACACTGAAGCTTTCTTT. Its translation: CASSWVGAMNTEAFF.

At least ten counts were recorded for this clonotype. The gene calls are TRBV7-2 and TRBJ1-2; 7 bases fit TRBD1. Per the germline V gene, CDR1 is SGHTA and CDR2 is FQGNSA. J gave up 4 bases and V 4 bases, and 9 bases lay outside the gene matches. CDR3 length: 15 residues. The CDR3 protein is CASSYDRVRVYGYTF. The CDR3 DNA follows: TGTGCCAGCAGCTACGACAGGGTGAGGGTCTATGGCTACACCTTC.

This clonotype turned up a few times. The gene calls are TRBV12-3 or TRBV12-4 and TRBJ2-2, with D possibly matching TRBD2 (6 bases). The length of the CDR3 is 14 residues. Trimming shortened V by 3 bases and J by 6 bases, and 11 bases separated the two germline ends. In nucleotides, the CDR3 is TGTGCCAGCAGTTTGGGGGGTGTTGCCGGGGAGCTGTTTTTT. Amino acid sequence: CASSLGGVAGELFF.